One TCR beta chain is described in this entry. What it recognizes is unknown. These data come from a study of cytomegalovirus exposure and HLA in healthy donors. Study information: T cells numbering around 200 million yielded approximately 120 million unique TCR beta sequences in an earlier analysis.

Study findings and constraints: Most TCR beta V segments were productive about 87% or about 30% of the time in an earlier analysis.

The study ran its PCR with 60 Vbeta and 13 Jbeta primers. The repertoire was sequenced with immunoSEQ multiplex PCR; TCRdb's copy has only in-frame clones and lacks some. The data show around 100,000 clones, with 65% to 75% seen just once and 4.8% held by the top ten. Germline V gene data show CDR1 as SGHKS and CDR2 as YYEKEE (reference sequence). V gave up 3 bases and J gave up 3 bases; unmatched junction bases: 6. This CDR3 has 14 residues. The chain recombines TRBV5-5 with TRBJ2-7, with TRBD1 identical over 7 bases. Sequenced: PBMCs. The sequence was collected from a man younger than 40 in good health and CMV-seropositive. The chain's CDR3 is CASSYTGVSYEQYF. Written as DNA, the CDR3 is TGTGCCAGCAGCTACACAGGGGTGAGCTACGAGCAGTACTTC.